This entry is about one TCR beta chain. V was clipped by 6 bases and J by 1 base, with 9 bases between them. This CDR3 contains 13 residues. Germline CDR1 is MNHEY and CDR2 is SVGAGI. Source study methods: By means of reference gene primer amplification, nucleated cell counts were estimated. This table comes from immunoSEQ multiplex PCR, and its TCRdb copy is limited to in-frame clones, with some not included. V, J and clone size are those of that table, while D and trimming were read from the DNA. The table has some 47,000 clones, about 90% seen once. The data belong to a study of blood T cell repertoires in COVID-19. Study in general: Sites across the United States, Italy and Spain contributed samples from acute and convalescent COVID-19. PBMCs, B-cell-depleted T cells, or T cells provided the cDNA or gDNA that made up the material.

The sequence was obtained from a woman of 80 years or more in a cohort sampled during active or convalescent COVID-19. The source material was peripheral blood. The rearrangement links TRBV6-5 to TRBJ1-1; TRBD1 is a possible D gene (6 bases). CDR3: CASSWGQNTEAFF. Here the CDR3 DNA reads TGTGCCAGCAGCTGGGGACAGAACACTGAAGCTTTCTTT.